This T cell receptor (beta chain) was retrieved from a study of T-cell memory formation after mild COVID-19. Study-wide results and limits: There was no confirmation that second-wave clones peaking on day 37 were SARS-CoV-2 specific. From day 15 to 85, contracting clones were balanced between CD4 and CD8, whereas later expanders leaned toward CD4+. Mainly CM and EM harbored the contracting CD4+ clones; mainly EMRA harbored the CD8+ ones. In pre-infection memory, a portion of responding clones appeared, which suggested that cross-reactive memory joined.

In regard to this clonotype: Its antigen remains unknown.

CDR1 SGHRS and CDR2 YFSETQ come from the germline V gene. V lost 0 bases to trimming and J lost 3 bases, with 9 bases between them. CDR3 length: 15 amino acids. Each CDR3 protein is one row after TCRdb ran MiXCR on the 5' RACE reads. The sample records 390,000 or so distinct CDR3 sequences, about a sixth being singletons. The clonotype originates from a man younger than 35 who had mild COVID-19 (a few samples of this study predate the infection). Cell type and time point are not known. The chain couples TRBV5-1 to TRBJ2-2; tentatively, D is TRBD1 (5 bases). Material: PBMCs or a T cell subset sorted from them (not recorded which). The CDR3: CASSLEQGHTGELFF. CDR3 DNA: TGCGCCAGCAGCTTGGAGCAGGGTCACACCGGGGAGCTGTTTTTT.